The 23 T cell receptor beta chains below were found in one sample sequenced in a study of T-cell memory formation after mild COVID-19. In TCRdb, the 5' RACE reads were re-called with MiXCR into one record per CDR3 protein. Among 250,000 to 400,000 distinct CDR3 sequences, 14% were seen once, and the ten largest hold around 20%. Sequencing was performed on PBMCs or a T cell subset sorted from them (not recorded which). Receptors originate from a man between 18 and 35 years old who had mild COVID-19 (a few samples of this study predate the infection). Cell type and time point are not known.

The chain uses TRBV6-1 and TRBJ1-6; D not certain. Trimming stripped 7 bases from V and 8 bases from J, with 18 bases between. This CDR3 is built from 15 residues. Germline lookup yields CDR1 MNHNS and CDR2 SASEGT. For the CDR3, the DNA is TGTGCCAGCAATCCGACGGATGCGAATCATTCACCCCTCCACTTT. Translating gives CASNPTDANHSPLHF.

The rearrangement links TRBV10-3 to TRBJ2-3; 7 bases fit TRBD2. The V and J ends lost 5 bases and 0 bases, in that order; junction bases with no gene match: 5. The CDR3 length is 15 residues. In germline, CDR1 is ENHRY, CDR2 SYGVKD. In DNA form, the CDR3 reads TGTGCCATCAGTCCCGGTAGCGGGAGCACAGATACGCAGTATTTT. Translation gives CAISPGSGSTDTQYF.

This clonotype was counted a few times. The DNA for the CDR3 is TGTGCCAGCAGTTACCGGCAGGGCACAGATACGCAGTATTTT. Translated, it gives CASSYRQGTDTQYF. The V and J genes are TRBV6-5 and TRBJ2-3; no definite D call. CDR3 length: 14 amino acids. Deletions cut 2 bases from V and 1 base from J, with 7 bases between. Germline loops: CDR1 MNHEY, CDR2 SVGAGI.

In this sample, this clonotype turned up a few times. V and J are TRBV5-4 and TRBJ2-7; TRBD2 aligns across 7 bases. The CDR3 consists of 12 residues. J was trimmed by 6 bases and V by 3 bases; bases with no gene match: 3. In germline, CDR1 is SGHNT, CDR2 YYREEE (reference sequence). The CDR3 spells CASSSWGGEQYF. For the CDR3, the DNA is TGTGCCAGCAGCTCATGGGGGGGCGAGCAGTACTTC. Based on the CDR3 plus reference TRBV5-4 and TRBJ2-7, the full variable domain is ETGVTQSPTHLIKTRGQQVTLRCSSQSGHNTVSWYQQALGQGPQFIFQYYREEENGRGNFPPRFSGLQFPNYSSELNVNALELDDSALYLCASSSWGGEQYFGPGTRLTVT.

This clonotype was detected a few times. The J gene is TRBJ2-5, the V gene TRBV12-3 or TRBV12-4, with a weak D call TRBD2 (6 bases). V lost 1 base and J 3 bases, leaving 15 bases between the germline ends. CDR3 length equals 16 residues. The CDR3, as DNA: TGTGCCAGCAGTTTAGGGACTACAGATCGGGAAGAGACCCAGTACTTC. Amino acid sequence: CASSLGTTDREETQYF.

This clonotype was counted a few times. The chain carries TRBV10-3 and TRBJ2-5, with TRBD2 identical over 12 bases. Germline V gene lookup returns CDR1 ENHRY and CDR2 SYGVKD. The CDR3 runs 15 residues. The V gene end was trimmed by 4 bases and the J gene end by 5 bases; junction bases not matched to a gene: 5. The CDR3 loop is CAISAQLAGGETQYF. CDR3 sequence (DNA): TGTGCCATCAGTGCCCAACTAGCGGGGGGCGAGACCCAGTACTTC.

The V and J genes are TRBV6-2 or TRBV6-3 and TRBJ2-7; TRBD1 matches 9 bases. The V and J ends lost 5 bases and 4 bases, in that order; junction bases with no gene match: 12. CDR3 length: 16 amino acids. CDR1 MNHEY and CDR2 SVGEGT come from the germline V gene. CDR3 nucleotide sequence: TGTGCCAGCAGTCCAGGGTTGGGACAGGGAACTTACGAGCAGTACGTC. It is translated as CASSPGLGQGTYEQYV.

This clonotype was seen many times. The V call is TRBV5-1, the J call TRBJ2-7; TRBD1 agrees at 7 bases. The CDR3 loop spans 14 amino acids. With V trimmed by 0 bases and J by 3 bases, 3 bases remained unmatched. Germline V gives CDR1 SGHRS, CDR2 YFSETQ. In DNA form, the CDR3 reads TGCGCCAGCAGCTTGGGACAGGGTTACTACGAGCAGTACGTC. Its protein product is CASSLGQGYYEQYV.

The chain couples TRBV7-9 to TRBJ1-3, with unresolved D. Germline CDR1 SEHNR, CDR2 FQNEAQ (reference sequence). Trimming stripped 4 bases from V and 0 bases from J, with 13 bases between. The length of the CDR3 is 16 residues. The CDR3 loop reads CASSSYGGLSGNTIYF. DNA of the CDR3: TGTGCCAGCAGCTCCTACGGAGGCCTCTCTGGAAACACCATATATTTT.

This clonotype was counted a few times. This chain uses TRBV7-3 with TRBJ2-1, with 7 positions matching TRBD1. From germline, CDR1 is SGHTA and CDR2 FQGTGA. CDR3 length: 14 residues. The V segment lost 5 bases and the J segment 4 bases; nucleotides outside the gene matches: 5. This CDR3 reads CASSQGQTYNEQFF. Here the CDR3 DNA reads TGTGCCAGCAGCCAGGGACAGACTTACAATGAGCAGTTCTTC.

This clonotype occurred many times. The chain combines TRBV20-1 with TRBJ1-1; 7 bases align to TRBD1. The CDR3 is 13 residues long. V trimming: 5 bases; J trimming: 3 bases; junction bases outside the gene matches: 6. Per the germline V gene, CDR1 is DFQATT and CDR2 is SNEGSKA (reference sequence). Here the CDR3 DNA reads TGCAGTGCTGGGAAGGGGGCTTACACTGAAGCTTTCTTT. This translates into CSAGKGAYTEAFF.

This clonotype has at least ten counts. This rearrangement joins TRBV4-3 to TRBJ2-1; D gene ambiguous. CDR1 LGHNA and CDR2 YSLEER come from the germline V gene. The germline V and J ends were trimmed by 0 bases and 2 bases, with 8 bases remaining between them. The CDR3 sequence is 15 residues long. The CDR3 is CASSQEAVTYNEQFF. The CDR3, as DNA: TGCGCCAGCAGCCAAGAGGCAGTTACCTACAATGAGCAGTTCTTC.

This clonotype was seen ten or more times. The chain uses TRBV5-1 and TRBJ2-1; no firm D call. V was clipped by 0 bases and J by 5 bases, with 12 bases between them. The CDR3 is 15 amino acids. The germline V gene has CDR1 SGHRS and CDR2 YFSETQ. The DNA of the CDR3 is TGCGCCAGCAGCTTGGGGGGTCGTGTGGACAATGAGCAGTTCTTC. Translated, it gives CASSLGGRVDNEQFF.

This clonotype was seen only a few times. The genes are TRBV5-1 and TRBJ2-7; D is possibly TRBD1 (5 bases). In germline, CDR1 is SGHRS, CDR2 YFSETQ. CDR3 length: 16 residues. Trimming took off 2 bases at V and 1 base at J, with 16 bases between the two ends. The CDR3, as DNA: TGCGCCAGCAGCTTCGCGGACAACCACCAGTCCTACGAGCAGTACTTC. Its translation is CASSFADNHQSYEQYF.

This rearrangement joins TRBV2 to TRBJ2-1, with no clear D. CDR1 and CDR2 from the germline V gene are SNHLY and FYNNEI. V was clipped by 6 bases and J by 4 bases, with 16 bases between them. The CDR3 sequence is 15 residues long. CDR3 nucleotide sequence: TGTGCCAGCAGGGAGATCGTAACTTATTACAATGAGCAGTTCTTC. Encoded protein: CASREIVTYYNEQFF. Variable domain in full (rest from reference TRBV2 and TRBJ2-1): EPEVTQTPSHQVTQMGQEVILRCVPISNHLYFYWYRQILGQKVEFLVSFYNNEISEKSEIFDDQFSVERPDGSNFTLKIRSTKLEDSAMYFCASREIVTYYNEQFFGPGTRLTVL.

The chain carries TRBV3-1 and TRBJ1-1, with D maybe TRBD1 (5 bases). There are 13 residues in the CDR3. Trimming pared 4 bases from V and 6 bases from J, leaving 12 bases between. Germline CDR1 is LGHDT and CDR2 is YNNKEL (reference sequence). CDR3 amino acids: CASSPGGKAEAFF. For the CDR3, the DNA is TGTGCCAGCAGCCCGGGGGGGAAGGCTGAAGCTTTCTTT.

This clonotype was counted between two and nine times. This chain links TRBV7-9 with TRBJ2-7, with TRBD2 matching over 9 bases. Germline-derived CDR1 and CDR2 are SEHNR and FQNEAQ (reference sequence). This CDR3 is 17 amino acids long. V dropped 5 bases and J dropped 6; count of bases not matched to a gene: 17. The CDR3 reads CASSKERPGTSSAEQYF. For the CDR3, the DNA is TGTGCCAGCAGCAAGGAAAGACCCGGGACTAGCTCTGCCGAGCAGTACTTC.

This clonotype has just a few counts. The chain recombines TRBV7-3 with TRBJ1-4, with 7 nucleotides matching TRBD1. This CDR3 contains 15 residues. With 2 bases clipped from V and 8 bases from J, the junction kept 8 bases outside the gene matches. CDR1 is SGHTA and CDR2 is FQGTGA in the germline V gene. CDR3 DNA: TGTGCCAGCAGCTTACTAGGGCAGGGGGGGGAAAAACTGTTTTTT. Protein sequence: CASSLLGQGGEKLFF.

The chain has TRBV4-1 and TRBJ2-3; TRBD1 aligns across 7 bases. From germline, CDR1 is MGHRA and CDR2 YSYEKL. The CDR3 runs 19 residues. V trimming: 2 bases; J trimming: 2 bases; junction bases outside the gene matches: 16. The CDR3: CASSQRSLGPRGHTDTQYF. Here the CDR3 DNA reads TGCGCCAGCAGCCAAAGGTCATTGGGGCCAAGGGGGCACACAGATACGCAGTATTTT.

This clonotype was seen repeatedly, ten times or more. The chain joins TRBV2 to TRBJ1-5; D is unclear. CDR3 length equals 15 residues. V lost 5 bases and J 0 bases, leaving 11 bases between the germline ends. From germline, CDR1 is SNHLY and CDR2 FYNNEI. The CDR3: CASSKSTVSNQPQHF. DNA of the CDR3: TGTGCCAGCAGTAAGAGTACGGTTAGCAATCAGCCCCAGCATTTT.

The rearrangement uses TRBV5-1 and TRBJ1-4; D gene ambiguous. CDR1 is SGHRS and CDR2 is YFSETQ in the germline V gene. With 4 bases removed from V and 5 bases from J, the gap between germline ends came to 15 bases. This CDR3 comprises 15 residues. This chain's CDR3 is CASSGSSGRNEKLFF. In DNA form, the CDR3 reads TGCGCCAGCAGCGGCTCGTCGGGGAGAAATGAAAAACTGTTTTTT.

The V gene is TRBV19, the J gene TRBJ1-1, with no clear D. Germline V gene sequence: CDR1 LNHDA, CDR2 SQIVND (reference sequence). The CDR3 has 14 residues. V lost 3 bases, J lost 0 bases, and 8 bases lay in between. The CDR3 DNA sequence: TGTGCCAGTAGTATTGGACTCGTGAACACTGAAGCTTTCTTT. Protein product: CASSIGLVNTEAFF.

This clonotype has just a few counts. The chain employs TRBV6-5 and TRBJ2-5; D could derive from TRBD1 or TRBD2 (5 bases each). V lost 6 bases and J lost 5, with 13 bases in between. Germline V gene sequence: CDR1 MNHEY, CDR2 SVGAGI. CDR3 size: 13 residues. CDR3 sequence: CASREYWGETQYF. As DNA, the CDR3 is TGTGCCAGCAGGGAGTACTGGGGGGAGACCCAGTACTTC.